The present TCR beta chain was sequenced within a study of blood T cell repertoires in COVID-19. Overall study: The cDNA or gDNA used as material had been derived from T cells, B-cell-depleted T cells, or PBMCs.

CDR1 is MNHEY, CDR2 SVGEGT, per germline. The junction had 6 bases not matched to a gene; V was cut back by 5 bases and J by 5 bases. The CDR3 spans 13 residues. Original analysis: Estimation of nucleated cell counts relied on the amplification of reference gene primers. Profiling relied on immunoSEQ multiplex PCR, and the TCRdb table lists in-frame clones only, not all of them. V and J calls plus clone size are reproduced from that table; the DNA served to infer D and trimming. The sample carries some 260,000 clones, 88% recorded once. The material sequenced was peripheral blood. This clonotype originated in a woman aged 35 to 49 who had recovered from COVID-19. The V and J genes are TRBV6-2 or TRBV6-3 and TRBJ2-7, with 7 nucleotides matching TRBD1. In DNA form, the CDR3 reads TGTGCCAGCAGTCAACAGGGGTGGGACGAGCAGTACGTC. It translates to CASSQQGWDEQYV.